These 9 T cell receptor beta chains share one sample of origin, sequenced in a study of blood T cell repertoires in COVID-19. TCRdb keeps only in-frame clones here, not all; method: immunoSEQ multiplex PCR. The sample records more than 100,000 clones, about four fifths being singletons. The sequencing sample was made of peripheral blood. These receptors were collected from a man aged 60 to 75 with acute or convalescent COVID-19.

The J gene is TRBJ2-7, the V gene TRBV12-3 or TRBV12-4; 8 positions agree with TRBD2. This CDR3 is built from 13 residues. J gave up 5 bases and V 3 bases, and 3 bases lay outside the gene matches. The CDR3 sequence: CASSLGTRDEQYF. DNA of the CDR3: TGTGCCAGCAGTTTGGGGACTAGGGACGAGCAGTACTTC.

The chain links TRBV19 to TRBJ1-2; 8 bases line up with TRBD1. Per germline, CDR1 LNHDA and CDR2 SQIVND (reference sequence). The CDR3 totals 14 residues. J lost 3 bases, V lost 6 bases, and 6 bases had no gene match. The CDR3 sequence: CASRDSDRDYGYTF. CDR3 DNA: TGTGCCAGTAGGGACTCGGACAGGGACTATGGCTACACCTTC.

The chain is built from TRBV6-1 and TRBJ1-1, with D possibly matching TRBD1 (5 bases). Germline loops: CDR1 MNHNS, CDR2 SASEGT. The ends were cut back, 6 bases at V and 4 bases at J, with 18 bases in the middle. CDR3 length: 15 amino acids. In DNA form, the CDR3 reads TGTGCCAGCAGCCTAAACAGGCCCACCTTCACTGAAGCTTTCTTT. This sequence encodes CASSLNRPTFTEAFF.

The chain recombines TRBV28 with TRBJ2-3, with D perhaps matching TRBD2 (5 bases). V lost 8 bases and J 6 bases, leaving 18 bases between the germline ends. Germline-derived CDR1 and CDR2 are MDHEN and SYDVKM. The CDR3 covers 14 residues. CDR3 bases: TGTGCCAGCCATACCGGGGTGTGGATGGATACGCAGTATTTT. Its protein is CASHTGVWMDTQYF.

This chain links TRBV29-1 with TRBJ1-2, with TRBD1 matching 8 bases. This CDR3 region has 13 residues. Germline lookup yields CDR1 SQVTM and CDR2 ANQGSEA. The ends lost 3 bases at V and 3 bases at J; junction bases unmatched: 3. DNA for the CDR3: TGCAGCGTTGAGGACAGGGAAGACTATGGCTACACCTTC. Translation gives CSVEDREDYGYTF.

This chain links TRBV5-1 with TRBJ1-5; TRBD1 aligns across 7 bases. The length of the CDR3 is 15 residues. Germline CDR1 is SGHRS and CDR2 is YFSETQ. Losses at the gene ends were 3 bases for V and 3 bases for J; bases not matched to a gene: 6. This CDR3 reads CASSYTTGNNQPQHF. CDR3 DNA: TGCGCCAGCAGCTATACGACAGGGAACAATCAGCCCCAGCATTTT.

The rearrangement joins TRBV3-1 (or the pseudogene TRBV3-2) to TRBJ1-3; D is unclear. V was clipped by 4 bases and J by 1 base, with 11 bases between them. The CDR3 totals 15 residues. CDR1 is LGHDT, CDR2 YNNKEL, per germline (reference sequence). This CDR3 reads CASSPTLRSGNTIYF. The CDR3 coding sequence is TGTGCCAGCAGCCCCACTTTACGATCTGGAAACACCATATATTTT.

CDR3 in amino acids: CASSLGDWGVTDTQYF. CDR3 DNA sequence: TGTGCCAGCAGCCTCGGGGATTGGGGGGTCACAGATACGCAGTATTTT. The rearrangement links TRBV3-1 (or the pseudogene TRBV3-2) to TRBJ2-3; D may be TRBD2 (6 bases). CDR3 length equals 16 residues. Germline V CDR1 and CDR2: LGHDT, YNNKEL (reference sequence). V lost 4 bases and J lost 2, with 16 bases in between.

This rearrangement joins TRBV9 to TRBJ1-2, with 7 bases matching TRBD1. Looked up from germline, CDR1 is SGDLS and CDR2 is YYNGEE. The CDR3 has 15 amino acids. Trimming took 4 bases from V and 5 from J; bases not matched to a gene: 11. CDR3 coding DNA: TGTGCCAGCAGCCCCCGGTCGACAGGGTGGTATGGCTACACCTTC. Its protein is CASSPRSTGWYGYTF. Variable domain in full (rest from reference TRBV9 and TRBJ1-2): DSGVTQTPKHLITATGQRVTLRCSPRSGDLSVYWYQQSLDQGLQFLIQYYNGEERAKGNILERFSAQQFPDLHSELNLSSLELGDSALYFCASSPRSTGWYGYTFGSGTRLTVV.